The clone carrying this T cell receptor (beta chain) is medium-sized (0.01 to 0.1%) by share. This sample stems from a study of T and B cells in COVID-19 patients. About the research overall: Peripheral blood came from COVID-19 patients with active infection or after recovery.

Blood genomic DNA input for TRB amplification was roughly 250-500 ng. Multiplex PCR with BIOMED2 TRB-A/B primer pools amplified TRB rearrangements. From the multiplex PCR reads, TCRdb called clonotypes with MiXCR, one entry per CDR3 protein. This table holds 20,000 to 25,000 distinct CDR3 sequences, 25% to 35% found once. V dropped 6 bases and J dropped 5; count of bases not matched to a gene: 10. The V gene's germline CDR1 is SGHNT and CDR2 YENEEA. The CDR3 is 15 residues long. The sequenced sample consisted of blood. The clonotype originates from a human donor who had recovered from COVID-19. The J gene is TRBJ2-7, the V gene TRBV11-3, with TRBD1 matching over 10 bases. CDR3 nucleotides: TGTGCCAGCAGAAGGAGACAGGGGGCCATTGACGAGCAGTACTTC. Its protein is CASRRRQGAIDEQYF. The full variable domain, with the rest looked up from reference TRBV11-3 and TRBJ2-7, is EAGVVQSPRYKIIEKKQPVAFWCNPISGHNTLYWYLQNLGQGPELLIRYENEEAVDDSQLPKDRFSAERLKGVDSTLKIQPAELGDSAVYLCASRRRQGAIDEQYFGPGTRLTVT.